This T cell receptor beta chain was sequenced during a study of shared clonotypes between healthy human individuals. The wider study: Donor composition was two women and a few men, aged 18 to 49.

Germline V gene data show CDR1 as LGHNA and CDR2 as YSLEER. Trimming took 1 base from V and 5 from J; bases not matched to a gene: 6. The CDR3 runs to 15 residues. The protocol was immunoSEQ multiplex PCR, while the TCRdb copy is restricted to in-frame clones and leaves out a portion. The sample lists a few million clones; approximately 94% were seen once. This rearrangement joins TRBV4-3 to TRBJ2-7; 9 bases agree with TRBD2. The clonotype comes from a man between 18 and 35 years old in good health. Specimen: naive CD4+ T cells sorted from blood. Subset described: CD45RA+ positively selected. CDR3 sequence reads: CASSQVPGLANEQYF. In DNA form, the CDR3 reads TGCGCCAGCAGCCAAGTTCCGGGACTAGCTAACGAGCAGTACTTC.